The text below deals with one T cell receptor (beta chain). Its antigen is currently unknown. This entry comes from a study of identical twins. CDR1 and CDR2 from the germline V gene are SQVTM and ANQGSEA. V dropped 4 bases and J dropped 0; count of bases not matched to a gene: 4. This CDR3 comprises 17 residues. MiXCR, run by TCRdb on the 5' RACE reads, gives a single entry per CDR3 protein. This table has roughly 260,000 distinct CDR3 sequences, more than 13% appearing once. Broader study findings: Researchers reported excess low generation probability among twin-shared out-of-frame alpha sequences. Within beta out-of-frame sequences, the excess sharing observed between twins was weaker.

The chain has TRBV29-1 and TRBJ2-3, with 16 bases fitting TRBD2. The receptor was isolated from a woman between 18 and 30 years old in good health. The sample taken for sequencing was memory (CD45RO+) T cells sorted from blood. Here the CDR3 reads CSVAGTSGGESTDTQYF. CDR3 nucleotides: TGCAGCGTTGCCGGGACTAGCGGGGGGGAAAGCACAGATACGCAGTATTTT.